The clone carrying this TCR beta chain has a handful of counts. Antigen unknown. Regarding time point: newly diagnosed GD, antithyroid drugs for less than 3 months. RNA isolated from PBMCs was used to make the TCR library. To make TCR beta libraries, researchers used iRepertoire HTBI primers and Arm-PCR of CDR3 regions. A single record per CDR3 protein comes from TCRdb applying MiXCR to the multiplex PCR reads. The profile covers 300,000 to 400,000 distinct CDR3 sequences, with over 15% appearing a single time and about 32% taken by the ten largest. CDR3 length: 15 amino acids. V lost 6 bases to trimming and J lost 0 bases, with 14 bases between them. In germline, CDR1 is SNHLY, CDR2 FYNNEI. The data belong to a study of regulatory T cells in long-lasting Graves disease. Overall study findings and caveats: Accuracy may have suffered from the small sample size. Segments TRBV28, TRBJ1-2 and TRBJ2-5 showed preferential usage in persistent disease.

The same data also went into a second study, on T cells in Graves' hyperthyroidism and ophthalmopathy. That study reports: It was uncontrolled infection, other autoimmune disease, pregnancy or lactation that excluded patients. First-round RT-PCR of the TCR CDR3 relied on the HTBI primer set.

The source was peripheral blood mononuclear cells (PBMCs), collected at new diagnosis, from a patient treated with antithyroid drugs. The gene calls are TRBV2 and TRBJ1-2; weak D call: TRBD1 (6 bases). This TCR derives from a man in his forties or fifties with Graves disease. The CDR3 bases are TGTGCCAGCAGCGACGGACAGCCCACTAACTATGGCTACACCTTC. It encodes CASSDGQPTNYGYTF.